These T cell receptor beta chains were read from a single sample in a study of OX40 agonist ivuxolimab in advanced cancers. The repertoire was sequenced with immunoSEQ multiplex PCR; TCRdb's copy has only in-frame clones and lacks some. The table shows some 20,000 clones, with 65% to 85% occurring only once. The specimen was CD4+ or CD8+ T cells sorted from blood, collected in a trial of the OX40 agonist ivuxolimab. These TCRs come from an adult with an advanced solid tumor such as melanoma, head and neck, liver or kidney cancer. Both conserved end residues are part of each CDR3. Each record gives: J gene, V gene, clone size, D gene, CDR3 protein, CDR3 DNA. The D gene is left open where the match is weak. Not every row has a clone size; where given, it reads once, few, many or a size class.

j_call: TRBJ2-4; v_call: TRBV10-2; clone_size: -; d_call: -; cdr3_aa: CASSESTVGIQYF; cdr3_nt: TGCGCCAGCAGTGAGTCGACCGTGGGAATTCAGTACTTC
j_call: TRBJ2-7; v_call: TRBV13; clone_size: -; d_call: -; cdr3_aa: CASSRGLHEQYF; cdr3_nt: TGTGCCAGCAGCAGGGGACTTCACGAGCAGTACTTC
j_call: TRBJ2-5; v_call: TRBV4-1; clone_size: -; d_call: -; cdr3_aa: CASSGDNFKTAQYF; cdr3_nt: TGCGCCAGCAGCGGGGACAACTTCAAGACGGCCCAGTACTTC
j_call: TRBJ2-5; v_call: TRBV29-1; clone_size: -; d_call: TRBD1; cdr3_aa: CRLMGTGETQYF; cdr3_nt: TGCAGACTCATGGGGACAGGAGAGACCCAGTACTTC
j_call: TRBJ1-2; v_call: TRBV18; clone_size: -; d_call: -; cdr3_aa: CASSPGAQSGYTF; cdr3_nt: TGTGCCAGCTCACCGGGGGCCCAGAGTGGCTACACCTTC
j_call: TRBJ1-3; v_call: TRBV6-1; clone_size: -; d_call: -; cdr3_aa: CASSDGGGPSGNTIYF; cdr3_nt: TGTGCCAGCAGTGACGGAGGGGGACCTTCTGGAAACACCATATATTTT
j_call: TRBJ1-4; v_call: TRBV10-2; clone_size: -; d_call: TRBD1; cdr3_aa: CASSGDRYNEKLFF; cdr3_nt: TGCGCCAGCAGTGGGGACAGGTACAATGAAAAACTGTTTTTT
j_call: TRBJ2-5; v_call: TRBV4-1; clone_size: -; d_call: -; cdr3_aa: CASGPKGGYQETQYF; cdr3_nt: TGCGCCAGCGGCCCTAAGGGGGGTTACCAAGAGACCCAGTACTTC
j_call: TRBJ2-5; v_call: TRBV9; clone_size: -; d_call: TRBD2; cdr3_aa: CASSVGTSGGYQETQYF; cdr3_nt: TGTGCCAGCAGCGTGGGGACTAGCGGGGGCTACCAAGAGACCCAGTACTTC
j_call: TRBJ2-7; v_call: TRBV23-1; clone_size: -; d_call: -; cdr3_aa: CASSPGLISAEQYF; cdr3_nt: TGCGCCAGCAGTCCCGGACTCATCTCAGCCGAGCAGTACTTC
j_call: TRBJ2-1; v_call: TRBV11-2; clone_size: -; d_call: TRBD1; cdr3_aa: CASSLGGQDEQFF; cdr3_nt: TGTGCCAGCAGCTTAGGGGGACAGGATGAGCAGTTCTTC
j_call: TRBJ1-1; v_call: TRBV27; clone_size: -; d_call: -; cdr3_aa: CASSLLERNTEAFF; cdr3_nt: TGTGCCAGCAGTTTATTAGAAAGGAACACTGAAGCTTTCTTT
j_call: TRBJ1-2; v_call: TRBV27; clone_size: -; d_call: -; cdr3_aa: CASSLGGSDYGYTF; cdr3_nt: TGTGCCAGCAGTTTGGGGGGATCGGACTATGGCTACACCTTC
j_call: TRBJ2-3; v_call: TRBV11-2; clone_size: -; d_call: TRBD2; cdr3_aa: CASSRGTSGSSTDTQYF; cdr3_nt: TGTGCCAGCAGCCGCGGGACTAGCGGTTCTAGCACAGATACGCAGTATTTT
j_call: TRBJ2-7; v_call: TRBV2; clone_size: -; d_call: TRBD1; cdr3_aa: CASPGQGGDEQYF; cdr3_nt: TGTGCCAGCCCGGGACAGGGGGGGGACGAGCAGTACTTC
j_call: TRBJ1-1; v_call: TRBV7-9; clone_size: -; d_call: TRBD1; cdr3_aa: CASSDDRGGNTEAFF; cdr3_nt: TGTGCCAGCAGCGATGACAGGGGCGGGAACACTGAAGCTTTCTTT
j_call: TRBJ2-3; v_call: TRBV2; clone_size: -; d_call: -; cdr3_aa: CASREGARDTQYF; cdr3_nt: TGTGCCAGCAGAGAAGGGGCCCGGGATACGCAGTATTTT
j_call: TRBJ2-5; v_call: TRBV9; clone_size: once; d_call: TRBD2; cdr3_aa: CASSVGGGGQETQYF; cdr3_nt: TGTGCCAGCAGCGTAGGGGGCGGGGGGCAAGAGACCCAGTACTTC
j_call: TRBJ2-7; v_call: TRBV10-3; clone_size: -; d_call: TRBD2; cdr3_aa: CAISGRGGTHEQYF; cdr3_nt: TGTGCCATCAGTGGGCGGGGGGGGACCCACGAGCAGTACTTC
j_call: TRBJ2-5; v_call: TRBV6-1; clone_size: -; d_call: -; cdr3_aa: CASSDSPRITVDETEYF; cdr3_nt: TGTGCCAGCAGTGACAGTCCAAGGATCACCGTCGACGAGACCGAGTACTTC
j_call: TRBJ1-4; v_call: TRBV6-6; clone_size: few; d_call: -; cdr3_aa: CASSYGQEGEKLFF; cdr3_nt: TGTGCCAGCAGTTACGGCCAGGAAGGGGAAAAACTGTTTTTT
j_call: TRBJ2-5; v_call: TRBV5-4; clone_size: -; d_call: -; cdr3_aa: CASSFAETQYF; cdr3_nt: TGTGCCAGCAGCTTCGCGGAGACCCAGTACTTC
j_call: TRBJ2-1; v_call: TRBV11-2; clone_size: few; d_call: TRBD2; cdr3_aa: CASSLTQRGGPRNNEQFF; cdr3_nt: TGTGCCAGCAGCCTCACGCAGCGGGGGGGGCCTCGAAATAATGAGCAGTTCTTC
j_call: TRBJ2-5; v_call: TRBV27; clone_size: -; d_call: -; cdr3_aa: CASSSVTPQETQYF; cdr3_nt: TGTGCCAGCAGCTCGGTGACCCCTCAAGAGACCCAGTACTTC
j_call: TRBJ1-1; v_call: TRBV13; clone_size: -; d_call: -; cdr3_aa: CASSLRGFITEAFF; cdr3_nt: TGTGCCAGCAGCTTACGGGGATTTATCACTGAAGCTTTCTTT
j_call: TRBJ2-3; v_call: TRBV5-4; clone_size: -; d_call: -; cdr3_aa: CASSFEVVVDTQYF; cdr3_nt: TGTGCCAGCAGCTTTGAAGTGGTGGTAGATACGCAGTATTTT
j_call: TRBJ2-2; v_call: TRBV5-8; clone_size: few; d_call: -; cdr3_aa: CASSGWTETNTGELFF; cdr3_nt: TGTGCCAGCAGCGGTTGGACGGAAACGAACACCGGGGAGCTGTTTTTT